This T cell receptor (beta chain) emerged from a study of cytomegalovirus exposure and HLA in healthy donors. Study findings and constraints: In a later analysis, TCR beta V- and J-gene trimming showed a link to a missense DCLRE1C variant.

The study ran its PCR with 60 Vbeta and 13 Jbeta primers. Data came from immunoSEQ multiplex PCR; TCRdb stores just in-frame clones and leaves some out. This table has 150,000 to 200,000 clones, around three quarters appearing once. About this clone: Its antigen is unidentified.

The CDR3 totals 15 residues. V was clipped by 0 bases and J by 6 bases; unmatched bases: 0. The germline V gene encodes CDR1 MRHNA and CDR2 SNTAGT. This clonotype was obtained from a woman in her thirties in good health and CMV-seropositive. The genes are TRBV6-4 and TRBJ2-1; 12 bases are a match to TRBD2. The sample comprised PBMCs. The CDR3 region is CASSDSTSGSNEQFF. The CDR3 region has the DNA TGTGCCAGCAGTGACTCGACTAGCGGGAGCAATGAGCAGTTCTTC.